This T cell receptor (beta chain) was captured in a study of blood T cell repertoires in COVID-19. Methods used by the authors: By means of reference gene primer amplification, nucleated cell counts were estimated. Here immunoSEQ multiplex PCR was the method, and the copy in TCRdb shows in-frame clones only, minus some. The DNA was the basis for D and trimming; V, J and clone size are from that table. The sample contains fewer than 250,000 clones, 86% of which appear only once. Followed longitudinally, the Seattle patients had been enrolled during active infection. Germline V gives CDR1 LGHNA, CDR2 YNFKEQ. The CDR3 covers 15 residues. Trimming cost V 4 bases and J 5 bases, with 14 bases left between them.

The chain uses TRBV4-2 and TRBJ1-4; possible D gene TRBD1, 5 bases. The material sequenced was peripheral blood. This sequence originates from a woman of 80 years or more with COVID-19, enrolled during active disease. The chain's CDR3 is CASSPGGSMNEKLFF. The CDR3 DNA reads TGTGCCAGCAGCCCGGGGGGGTCTATGAATGAAAAACTGTTTTTT.